Each of the 25 T cell receptor beta chains below was sequenced from the same sample in a study of glioma-infiltrating T cells (TCRdb year 2016). The listed sequencing device is Illumina MiSeq. The iRepertoire nested amplicon-rescue multiplex PCR (arm-PCR) platform was used to amplify TCR alpha and beta CDR3 regions from RNA. TCRdb passed the public sequencing reads through fastp at Q25 and MiXCR, retaining productive beta sequences. Under each unique CDR3 protein, matching rows form one entry showing the most common genes and DNA. This sample has approximately 130,000 distinct CDR3 sequences in its table, and under 30% of those were observed once. Clones ranked in the top ten supply roughly 29% of the sample. The sequenced material came from glioma tissue, nonneoplastic brain tissue, or PBMCs (not recorded which). Receptors originate from a human donor with low-grade glioma or glioblastoma, undergoing nonglioma brain surgery, or in good health (not recorded which).

The rearrangement links TRBV18 to TRBJ2-3; either TRBD1 or TRBD2 may fit D (5 bases each). Germline CDR1 is KGHSH and CDR2 is LQKENI. The germline V and J ends were trimmed by 3 bases and 6 bases, with 10 bases remaining between them. This CDR3 comprises 13 residues. In DNA form, the CDR3 reads TGTGCCAGCTCACCTCAGAGGGGTGATACGCAGTATTTT. This translates into CASSPQRGDTQYF.

This clonotype has just a few counts. J is TRBJ2-3 and V is TRBV19; no reliable D call. Trimming left V 4 bases short and J 0 bases short, with 8 bases between. The germline V gene has CDR1 LNHDA and CDR2 SQIVND (reference sequence). The CDR3 totals 14 residues. Here the CDR3 reads CASSTPASTDTQYF. The CDR3 DNA is TGTGCCAGTAGTACCCCGGCCAGCACAGATACGCAGTATTTT.

This chain joins TRBV7-9 and TRBJ2-3, with 16 bases lining up with TRBD2. CDR1 is SEHNR and CDR2 is FQNEAQ in the germline V gene (reference sequence). J lost 0 bases, V lost 6 bases, and 9 bases had no gene match. The CDR3 covers 19 residues. DNA of the CDR3: TGTGCCAGCAGACCACCGGGACTAGCGGGGGGGACTAGCACAGATACGCAGTATTTT. This codes for CASRPPGLAGGTSTDTQYF.

The CDR3 DNA follows: TGCAGTGCTACCCCCGGCACAGCCGAAAAACTGTTTTTT. Residues: CSATPGTAEKLFF. The chain carries TRBV20-1 and TRBJ1-4; D is undetermined. The CDR3 totals 13 residues. The V gene's germline CDR1 is DFQATT and CDR2 SNEGSKA (reference sequence). V was clipped by 4 bases and J by 8 bases, with 14 bases between them.

This clonotype has a handful of counts. The V gene is TRBV7-2, the J gene TRBJ1-3; a possible D gene is TRBD1 (5 bases). CDR3 size: 15 residues. Trimming pared 0 bases from V and 7 bases from J, leaving 13 bases between. Germline V gene sequence: CDR1 SGHTA, CDR2 FQGNSA. The chain's CDR3 is CASSLADLRGNTIYF. CDR3 bases: TGTGCCAGCAGCTTAGCGGACCTGAGGGGCAACACCATATATTTT.

This clonotype was detected only a few times. The CDR3 protein is CASSLSARQSDNEKLFF. The CDR3 DNA follows: TGTGCCAGCAGCTTAAGCGCCCGACAGTCAGATAATGAAAAACTGTTTTTT. This chain uses TRBV7-6 with TRBJ1-4; D possibly corresponds to TRBD1 (5 bases). The CDR3 extends over 17 amino acids. CDR1 is SGHVS, CDR2 FNYEAQ, per germline. V lost 2 bases and J 4 bases, leaving 17 bases between the germline ends.

This clonotype was observed a few times. V is TRBV20-1 and J is TRBJ1-5; D ambiguous. V lost 0 bases to trimming and J lost 2 bases, with 14 bases between them. This CDR3 comprises 16 residues. Germline-derived CDR1 and CDR2 are DFQATT and SNEGSKA (reference sequence). The CDR3 nucleotides are TGCAGTGCTAGAGAAGGAACAGTCCCGCGCAATCAGCCCCAGCATTTT. It encodes CSAREGTVPRNQPQHF.

The chain couples TRBV3-1 to TRBJ1-2; the D is unclear. CDR1 and CDR2 from the germline V gene are LGHDT and YNNKEL (reference sequence). Between the trimmed V and J ends, which lost 1 base and 4 bases, there was a span of 10 bases. The CDR3 spans 14 residues. The chain's CDR3 is CASSQAPRPYGYTF. DNA for the CDR3: TGTGCCAGCAGCCAAGCCCCGCGGCCCTATGGCTACACCTTC.

J is TRBJ2-6 and V is TRBV27; D gene unclear. The CDR3 runs 16 residues. CDR1 is MNHEY and CDR2 is SMNVEV in the germline V gene (reference sequence). Trimming shortened V by 6 bases and J by 0 bases, and 12 bases separated the two germline ends. CDR3 sequence (DNA): TGTGCCAGCAGGACCCAATTTATCTCTGGGGCCAACGTCCTGACTTTC. Translating gives CASRTQFISGANVLTF. Full variable domain (outside the CDR3, taken from reference TRBV27 and TRBJ2-6): EAQVTQNPRYLITVTGKKLTVTCSQNMNHEYMSWYRQDPGLGLRQIYYSMNVEVTDKGDVPEGYKVSRKEKRNFPLILESPSPNQTSLYFCASRTQFISGANVLTFGAGSRLTVL.

This clonotype was seen a handful of times. This rearrangement joins TRBV2 to TRBJ1-6, with D possibly matching TRBD1 (5 bases). Trimming pared 7 bases from V and 6 bases from J, leaving 16 bases between. The CDR3 loop spans 15 amino acids. Germline V CDR1 and CDR2: SNHLY, FYNNEI. The CDR3 nucleotides are TGTGCCAGCACCGGGGGTAGGGGAGGTAATTCACCCCTCCACTTT. Translated, it gives CASTGGRGGNSPLHF.

With regard to this clonotype: A much larger clone lies a single base off, so this may be a read error. The chain joins TRBV6-2 or TRBV6-3 to TRBJ1-1; 8 bases agree with TRBD1. Germline CDR1 and CDR2: MNHEY and SVGEGT. The length of the CDR3 is 14 residues. The CDR3 DNA reads TGTGCCAGCAGTTCACAGGGGGTTGGCACTGAAGCTTTATTT. Protein product: CASSSQGVGTEALF.

V gene TRBV7-2 combines with J gene TRBJ1-4, with unresolved D. The CDR3 totals 13 residues. Germline V gene lookup returns CDR1 SGHTA and CDR2 FQGNSA. V lost 1 base and J lost 7, with 7 bases in between. The CDR3 region has the DNA TGTGCCAGCAGCTTAGGTCCGAGTGAAAAACTGTTTTTT. Translation gives CASSLGPSEKLFF.

This clonotype occurred many times. This chain connects TRBV20-1 to TRBJ2-1, with 7 bases matching TRBD1. The CDR3 totals 16 residues. Germline CDR1 DFQATT, CDR2 SNEGSKA (reference sequence). V lost 6 bases and J lost 0; bases outside the gene matches: 11. The CDR3 DNA is TGCAGTGCGGCTCGGACAGGCGTGGGCTCCTACAATGAGCAGTTCTTC. Its translation is CSAARTGVGSYNEQFF.

The gene calls are TRBV20-1 and TRBJ1-2; 10 bases line up with TRBD1. The ends lost 5 bases at V and 2 bases at J; junction bases unmatched: 2. The CDR3 length is 13 residues. CDR1 and CDR2 (germline): DFQATT, SNEGSKA (reference sequence). CDR3 DNA sequence: TGCAGTGCTCGGACAGGGGGGAACTATGGCTACACCTTC. As protein: CSARTGGNYGYTF.

This clonotype was seen at least ten times. The gene calls are TRBV6-6 and TRBJ1-5; the D is unclear. The CDR3 sequence is 14 residues long. V was cut by 0 bases and J by 8 bases, with 11 bases left in between. The V gene's germline CDR1 is MNHNY and CDR2 SVGAGI (reference sequence). DNA of the CDR3: TGTGCCAGCAGTTACTCCTCTCTCCTGGAGCCCCAGCATTTT. This codes for CASSYSSLLEPQHF.

This clonotype was recorded a few times. The chain employs TRBV6-1 and TRBJ2-7; D gene unclear. V gave up 1 base and J gave up 3 bases, with 10 bases separating them. Germline-derived CDR1 and CDR2 are MNHNS and SASEGT. CDR3 size: 14 residues. The CDR3 protein is CASSEEAQGYEQYV. CDR3 nucleotides: TGTGCCAGCAGTGAAGAGGCACAAGGCTACGAGCAGTACGTC.

This clonotype has a count of ten or more. The chain uses TRBV12-3 or TRBV12-4 and TRBJ1-2, with 7 bases fitting TRBD1. The trim removed 3 bases at V and 7 bases at J, leaving 11 bases unmatched. The CDR3 length is 15 residues. The CDR3 spells CASSLRWQGGSGYTF. CDR3 bases: TGTGCCAGCAGTTTGCGATGGCAGGGGGGTAGTGGCTACACCTTC.

The chain has TRBV28 and TRBJ2-5; 11 nucleotides align to TRBD2. The CDR3 runs to 17 residues. The germline V gene encodes CDR1 MDHEN and CDR2 SYDVKM. V lost 6 bases, J lost 3 bases, and 12 bases stayed unmatched. The CDR3 loop is CASSSFGTSGHKETQYF. The CDR3 DNA is TGTGCCAGCAGCTCATTCGGGACTAGCGGCCACAAAGAGACCCAGTACTTC.

For this clonotype: No conserved phenylalanine or tryptophan is present at the end of the CDR3, so a read error is the likely explanation. The chain uses TRBV7-2 and TRBJ2-1, with D uncertain. The V end was cut by 4 bases, the J end by 6 bases, with 4 bases between. The CDR3 spans 11 residues. Germline V gene lookup returns CDR1 SGHTA and CDR2 FQGNSA. This CDR3 is CASSYVNEQFL. The CDR3 DNA is TGTGCCAGCAGCTACGTCAATGAGCAGTTCCTC.

This clonotype was recorded at least ten times. V is TRBV20-1 and J is TRBJ2-3, with TRBD2 matching over 9 bases. V was pared by 0 bases and J by 4 bases, with 8 bases of the junction left unmatched. Germline V lookup: CDR1 DFQATT, CDR2 SNEGSKA (reference sequence). The CDR3 loop spans 16 amino acids. The CDR3 DNA reads TGCAGTGCTAGAGATGAGGGGCGGGGGGGCCCAGATACGCAGTATTTT. The encoded protein is CSARDEGRGGPDTQYF.

This sequence joins TRBV11-2 and TRBJ2-5; 7 nucleotides agree with TRBD2. J gave up 3 bases and V 2 bases, and 6 bases lay outside the gene matches. This CDR3 is built from 15 residues. In germline, CDR1 is SGHAT, CDR2 FQNNGV. The CDR3 coding sequence is TGTGCCAGCAGCTTATGGTCGGGGGGTGAAGAGACCCAGTACTTC. Its protein is CASSLWSGGEETQYF.

This chain joins TRBV7-8 and TRBJ2-5, with D maybe TRBD1 (5 bases). V was cut by 5 bases and J by 2 bases, with 12 bases left in between. Germline V lookup: CDR1 SGHVS, CDR2 FQNEAQ. The CDR3 spans 14 residues. The CDR3 nucleotides read TGTGCCAGCAGCCCCGTGGGGCGGCAAGAGACCCAGTACTTC. The encoded protein is CASSPVGRQETQYF.

On this clonotype itself: At one boundary the junction diverges from the germline segment, which might be a read error. The genes are TRBV7-9 and TRBJ1-1; 9 bases match TRBD1. This CDR3 region has 15 residues. From germline, CDR1 is SEHNR and CDR2 FQNEAQ (reference sequence). CDR3: CDSRNYRGLGTEAFF. The CDR3 DNA reads as TGTGACAGCAGAAACTACAGGGGGCTAGGCACTGAAGCTTTCTTT. Based on the CDR3 plus reference TRBV7-9 and TRBJ1-1, the full variable domain is DTGVSQNPRHKITKRGQNVTFRCDPISEHNRLYWYRQTLGQGPEFLTYFQNEAQLEKSRLLSDRFSAERPKGSFSTLEIQRTEQGDSAMYLCDSRNYRGLGTEAFFGQGTRLTVV.

The chain recombines TRBV28 with TRBJ2-7, with D perhaps TRBD1 (5 bases). V shed 5 bases and J shed 6 bases, with 11 bases lying between them. The CDR3 has 12 residues. CDR1 is MDHEN and CDR2 is SYDVKM in the germline V gene. This CDR3 is CASSPPGFEQYV. CDR3 DNA sequence: TGTGCCAGCAGTCCCCCAGGGTTCGAGCAGTACGTC.

V usage is TRBV24-1 and J usage is TRBJ2-3; 8 bases agree with TRBD1. Trimming cost V 0 bases and J 0 bases; bases outside gene matches: 4. CDR1 and CDR2 (germline): KGHDR, SFDVKD. The CDR3 runs to 17 residues. The CDR3 reads CATSDLPGQASTDTQYF. CDR3 coding DNA: TGTGCCACCAGTGATTTGCCGGGACAGGCTAGCACAGATACGCAGTATTTT.